The rows below give T cell receptor beta chains drawn from one sample of a study of T and B cells in COVID-19 patients. A single record per CDR3 protein comes from TCRdb applying MiXCR to the multiplex PCR reads. The sample contains some 6,000 distinct CDR3 sequences, roughly 26% of which appear only once. Sequencing was carried out using blood. The source of these receptors is a human donor with active COVID-19. Both conserved end residues are part of each CDR3. The D gene is left open where the match is weak. Only part of the rows carry a size: once, few, many, or a class if the clone is expanded.

D gene	clone size	V gene	J gene	CDR3 DNA	CDR3 protein
.	.	TRBV4-2	TRBJ2-7	TGTGCCAGCAGCCTAGGAGAGGGGACTTCTGGGCACGAGCAGTACTTC	CASSLGEGTSGHEQYF
.	.	TRBV12-3/TRBV12-4	TRBJ2-5	TGTGCCAGCAGTTCACTAGCTCAAGAGACCCAGTACTTC	CASSSLAQETQYF
.	medium-sized	TRBV19	TRBJ2-4	TGTGCCAGTAGTATAGACACACCTAAAGCCAAAAACATTCAGTACTTC	CASSIDTPKAKNIQYF
.	few	TRBV12-3/TRBV12-4	TRBJ2-4	TGTGCCAGCAGTTTTTCGGGGGCGCAGGACATTCAGTACTTC	CASSFSGAQDIQYF
.	medium-sized	TRBV30	TRBJ1-5	TGTGCCTGGAGGGGGACGGGGGAGGGCAATCAGCCCCAGCATTTT	CAWRGTGEGNQPQHF
.	medium-sized	TRBV6-6	TRBJ2-3	TGTGCCAGCGGACAGTCGGCAGATACGCAGTATTTT	CASGQSADTQYF
.	.	TRBV12-3/TRBV12-4	TRBJ1-1	TGTGCCAGCACCCCTCGGGACGGCGAGATGAACACTGAAGCTTTCTTT	CASTPRDGEMNTEAFF
.	few	TRBV15	TRBJ1-1	TGTGCCACCAGCCCACCCGGGGCGGCCGTAGGGGTTAACACTGAAGCTTTCTTT	CATSPPGAAVGVNTEAFF
TRBD1	.	TRBV6-2/TRBV6-3	TRBJ1-5	TGTGCCAGCAGCCTCCGGGACAGGGGCAATCAGCCCCAGCATTTT	CASSLRDRGNQPQHF
TRBD1	.	TRBV6-2/TRBV6-3	TRBJ1-2	TGTGCCAGCAGTCAGCCGAGACAGGGGGACCGTGGCTACACCTTC	CASSQPRQGDRGYTF
TRBD2	.	TRBV20-1	TRBJ2-2	TGCAGTGCTAGAGATCCCCAGCGGGGTTACAGGGAGCTGTTTTTT	CSARDPQRGYRELFF
TRBD1	.	TRBV20-1	TRBJ2-1	TGCAGTGGTTCACAGGGGGCTTGGAATGAGCAGTTCTTC	CSGSQGAWNEQFF
TRBD1	few	TRBV6-1	TRBJ2-5	TGTGCCAGCAGGCGTGGGACAGGGCAAGAGACCCAGTACTTC	CASRRGTGQETQYF
.	few	TRBV7-9	TRBJ1-5	TGTGCCAGCAGCTTAGCCCCAAATCAGCCCCAGCATTTT	CASSLAPNQPQHF
.	.	TRBV6-2/TRBV6-3	TRBJ1-5	TGTGCCAGCAGTTGGCGGGTAGACAATCAGCCCCAGCATTTT	CASSWRVDNQPQHF
.	few	TRBV7-9	TRBJ1-3	TGTGCCAGCAGCTTCGGAGGCCCCTCTGGAAACACCATATATTTT	CASSFGGPSGNTIYF
TRBD1	medium-sized	TRBV6-5	TRBJ2-7	TGTGCCAGCAGCTACCGGACAGGCGAGCAGTACTTC	CASSYRTGEQYF
.	.	TRBV12-3/TRBV12-4	TRBJ1-5	TGTGCCAGCAGTCAACAGGGCCCACATAGCAATCAGCCCCAGCATTTT	CASSQQGPHSNQPQHF
.	medium-sized	TRBV15	TRBJ2-1	TGTGCCACCAGCACTGAGAGAGAGCAGTTCTTC	CATSTEREQFF
TRBD2	.	TRBV12-3/TRBV12-4	TRBJ2-2	TGTGCCATCAGTGGGGGACTAGCGGGGGGAACCGGGGAGCTGTTTTTT	CAISGGLAGGTGELFF
TRBD1	medium-sized	TRBV27	TRBJ2-2	TGTGCCAGCAGCAGGGGACAGCTACGAGACACCGGGGAGCTGTTTTTT	CASSRGQLRDTGELFF
TRBD2	once	TRBV12-3/TRBV12-4	TRBJ2-5	TGTGCCAGCAGCGGGACTAGCGGGGGGGGAGAGACCCAGTACTTC	CASSGTSGGGETQYF
TRBD1	.	TRBV5-6	TRBJ1-2	TGCGCCAGCAGCTTTTTAGGGGGCAACTATGGCTACACCTTC	CASSFLGGNYGYTF
TRBD1	few	TRBV6-6	TRBJ1-2	TGTGCCAGCAGCAGACAGGGTACTAACTATGGCTACACCTTC	CASSRQGTNYGYTF
.	medium-sized	TRBV18	TRBJ2-7	TGTGCCAGCTCACCCTTAGACACTCGCTACGAGCAGTACTTC	CASSPLDTRYEQYF